One sample yielded the 19 T cell receptor beta chains listed below, sequenced in a study of CXCR3-negative and CXCR3-positive naive CD8 T cells. These receptors' targets are unknown. TRB cDNA was prepared as libraries by UMI-labeled 5' RACE. TCRdb reprocessed the 5' RACE reads, with one entry per CDR3 protein and no DNA. The sample totals around 5,400 distinct CDR3 sequences. General observations from the study: CXCR3-positive naive cells carried more hydrophobic TRB CDR3s than CXCR3-negative ones.

Source material: naive CXCR3+ CD8+ T cells from blood. Subset denoted: CD45RO-CCR7+CD27+CD95- naive CD8+ T cells expressing CXCR3 (TNR3+). All receptors derive from a human donor in good health. Some clones in this sample may be carry-over from other donors' samples.

V gene TRBV29-1 combines with J gene TRBJ1-3. The CDR3 is 13 residues long. CDR1 is SQVTM and CDR2 is ANQGSEA in the germline V gene. CDR3 sequence reads: CSVEGSAGNTIYF.

The chain employs TRBV13 and TRBJ2-3. Germline V gene sequence: CDR1 PRHDT, CDR2 FYEKMQ (reference sequence). The CDR3 is made up of 17 amino acids. The CDR3 reads CASSLEFQQDSTDTQYF.

The V and J genes are TRBV29-1 and TRBJ1-5; as DNA is missing, the TRBD1 call by TCRdb cannot be tested. The CDR3 consists of 14 residues. Germline CDR1 SQVTM, CDR2 ANQGSEA. Here the CDR3 reads CSVETGDYNQPQHF.

V usage is TRBV7-9 and J usage is TRBJ1-1; TCRdb's D call of TRBD1 is untestable without DNA. Germline CDR1 is SEHNR and CDR2 is FQNEAQ (reference sequence). CDR3 length: 12 amino acids. The CDR3 loop is CASSEQDTEAFF.

This sequence joins TRBV19 and TRBJ2-1; TCRdb names TRBD2, which stays unverified in the absence of DNA. This CDR3 region has 15 residues. From germline, CDR1 is LNHDA and CDR2 SQIVND (reference sequence). This CDR3 reads CASSPLAGGLYEQFF. Using reference TRBV19 and TRBJ2-1 for the parts outside the CDR3, the full variable domain is DGGITQSPKYLFRKEGQNVTLSCEQNLNHDAMYWYRQDPGQGLRLIYYSQIVNDFQKGDIAEGYSVSREKKESFPLTVTSAQKNPTAFYLCASSPLAGGLYEQFFGPGTRLTVL.

This clonotype registers medium-sized by frequency. This chain uses TRBV7-2 with TRBJ2-3; TCRdb lists TRBD2, though no DNA is available to test this call. This CDR3 is built from 16 residues. Germline CDR1 and CDR2: SGHTA and FQGNSA. CDR3 protein: CASSLGGLEVEMTQYF.

The chain employs TRBV7-9 and TRBJ2-1; the TRBD2 assignment by TCRdb is unverifiable without DNA. The CDR3 spans 14 residues. The V gene's germline CDR1 is SEHNR and CDR2 FQNEAQ (reference sequence). This chain's CDR3 is CASSPGAGGGEQFF. The whole variable domain, remainder taken from reference TRBV7-9 and TRBJ2-1, is DTGVSQNPRHKITKRGQNVTFRCDPISEHNRLYWYRQTLGQGPEFLTYFQNEAQLEKSRLLSDRFSAERPKGSFSTLEIQRTEQGDSAMYLCASSPGAGGGEQFFGPGTRLTVL.

Its frequency marks this clonotype as medium-sized. The chain couples TRBV20-1 to TRBJ1-1. This CDR3 is built from 17 residues. Per the germline V gene, CDR1 is DFQATT and CDR2 is SNEGSKA (reference sequence). The CDR3 here is CSARDRRGGGFGTEAFF.

This clonotype shows up as medium-sized (0.01 to 0.1%) by frequency. V is TRBV29-1 and J is TRBJ2-7; TCRdb names TRBD1, which stays unverified in the absence of DNA. Germline V lookup: CDR1 SQVTM, CDR2 ANQGSEA. There are 13 residues in the CDR3. CDR3 sequence reads: CSVGQGSLWEQYF.

This chain uses TRBV5-1 with TRBJ2-1; TCRdb lists TRBD2, though no DNA is available to test this call. CDR1 and CDR2 (germline): SGHRS, YFSETQ. This CDR3 has 18 residues. The CDR3 region is CASSPRTSGKGSYNEQFF.

This rearrangement joins TRBV6-5 to TRBJ1-1; TCRdb returns TRBD1, unconfirmable since there is no DNA. CDR1 is MNHEY, CDR2 SVGAGI, per germline. CDR3 length: 15 amino acids. The CDR3 protein is CASRSWTGTNTEAFF.

The V and J genes are TRBV29-1 and TRBJ2-1; the TCRdb D gene call, TRBD1, has no DNA to confirm it. The CDR3 covers 15 residues. Germline lookup yields CDR1 SQVTM and CDR2 ANQGSEA. The CDR3 protein is CSVPTGEISYNEQFF.

V gene TRBV5-1 combines with J gene TRBJ2-7. The germline CDR1 and CDR2 sequences are SGHRS and YFSETQ. There are 13 residues in the CDR3. CDR3 protein: CASSLDFSYEQYF.

This clonotype is classed as medium-sized (0.01 to 0.1%) by frequency. The rearrangement joins TRBV7-8 to TRBJ2-7; with no DNA, the TCRdb D assignment of TRBD1 cannot be verified. Germline loops: CDR1 SGHVS, CDR2 FQNEAQ. The CDR3 has 14 residues. The CDR3 loop reads CASSPTGTGPEQYF.

By frequency, this clonotype is medium-sized. The rearrangement links TRBV7-9 to TRBJ1-1; the D gene TCRdb calls, TRBD1, cannot be checked with no DNA. Germline CDR1 and CDR2: SEHNR and FQNEAQ (reference sequence). CDR3 length equals 15 residues. The CDR3 sequence: CASSYAQGLNTEAFF.

This chain uses TRBV20-1 with TRBJ1-2. The CDR3 totals 13 residues. CDR1 is DFQATT and CDR2 is SNEGSKA in the germline V gene (reference sequence). CDR3 residues: CSARTLDSYGYTF.

The chain uses TRBV20-1 and TRBJ1-2; TCRdb proposes TRBD1, but this gene call is untestable without DNA. This CDR3 has 12 amino acids. Per the germline V gene, CDR1 is DFQATT and CDR2 is SNEGSKA (reference sequence). The CDR3 here is CSAGDPRGGHTF.

This chain links TRBV20-1 with TRBJ1-1. The CDR3 is made up of 12 amino acids. Germline V gene data show CDR1 as DFQATT and CDR2 as SNEGSKA (reference sequence). The CDR3 reads CSAPFLNTEAFF.

By frequency, this clonotype registers medium-sized. This sequence joins TRBV5-6 and TRBJ1-6; with no DNA, the TCRdb D assignment of TRBD1 cannot be verified. This CDR3 comprises 14 residues. The germline V gene encodes CDR1 SGHDT and CDR2 YYEEEE. This CDR3 is CASSSGTGVFTLHF.